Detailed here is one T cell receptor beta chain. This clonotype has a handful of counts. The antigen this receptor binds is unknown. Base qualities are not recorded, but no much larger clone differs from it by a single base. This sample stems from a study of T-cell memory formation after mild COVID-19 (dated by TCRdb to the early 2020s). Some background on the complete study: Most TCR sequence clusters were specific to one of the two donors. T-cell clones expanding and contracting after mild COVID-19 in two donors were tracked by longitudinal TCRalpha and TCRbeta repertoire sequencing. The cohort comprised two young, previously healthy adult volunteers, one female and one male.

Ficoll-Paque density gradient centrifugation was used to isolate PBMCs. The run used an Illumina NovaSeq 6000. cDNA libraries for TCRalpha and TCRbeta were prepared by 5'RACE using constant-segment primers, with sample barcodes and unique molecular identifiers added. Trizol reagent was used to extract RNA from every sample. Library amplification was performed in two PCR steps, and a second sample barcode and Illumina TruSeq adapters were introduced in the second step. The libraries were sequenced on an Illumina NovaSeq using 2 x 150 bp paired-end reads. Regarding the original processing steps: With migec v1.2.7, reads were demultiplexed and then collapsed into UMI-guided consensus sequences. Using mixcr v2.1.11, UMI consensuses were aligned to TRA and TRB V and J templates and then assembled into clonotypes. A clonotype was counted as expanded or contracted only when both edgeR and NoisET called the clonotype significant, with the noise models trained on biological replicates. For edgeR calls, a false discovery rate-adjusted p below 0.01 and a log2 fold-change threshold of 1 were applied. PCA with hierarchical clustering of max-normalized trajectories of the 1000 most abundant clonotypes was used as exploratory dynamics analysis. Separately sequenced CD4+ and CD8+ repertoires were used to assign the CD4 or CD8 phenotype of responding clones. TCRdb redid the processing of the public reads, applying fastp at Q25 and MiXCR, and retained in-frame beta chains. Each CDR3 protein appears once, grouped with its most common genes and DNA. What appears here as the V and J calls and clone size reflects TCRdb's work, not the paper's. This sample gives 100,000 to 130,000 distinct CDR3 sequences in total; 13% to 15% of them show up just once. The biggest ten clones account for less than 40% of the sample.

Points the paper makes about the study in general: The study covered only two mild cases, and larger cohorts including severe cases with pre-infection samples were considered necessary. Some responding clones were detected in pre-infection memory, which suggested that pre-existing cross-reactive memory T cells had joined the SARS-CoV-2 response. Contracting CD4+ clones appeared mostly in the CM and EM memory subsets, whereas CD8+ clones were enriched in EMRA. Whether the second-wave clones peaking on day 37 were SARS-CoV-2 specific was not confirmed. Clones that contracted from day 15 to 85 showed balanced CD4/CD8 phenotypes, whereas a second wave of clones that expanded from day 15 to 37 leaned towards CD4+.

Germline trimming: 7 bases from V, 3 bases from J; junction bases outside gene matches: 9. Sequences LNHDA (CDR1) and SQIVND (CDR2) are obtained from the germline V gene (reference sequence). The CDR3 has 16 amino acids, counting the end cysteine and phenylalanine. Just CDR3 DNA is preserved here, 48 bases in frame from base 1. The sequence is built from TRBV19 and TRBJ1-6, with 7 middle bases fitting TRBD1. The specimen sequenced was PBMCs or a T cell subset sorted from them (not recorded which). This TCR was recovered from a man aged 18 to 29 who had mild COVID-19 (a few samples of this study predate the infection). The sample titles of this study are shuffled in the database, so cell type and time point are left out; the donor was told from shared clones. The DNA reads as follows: TGTGCCAGTACTCAACAGGGGTACAGCTATAATTCACCCCTCCACTTT. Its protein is CASTQQGYSYNSPLHF. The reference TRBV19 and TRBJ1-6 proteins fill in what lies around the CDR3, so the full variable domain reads DGGITQSPKYLFRKEGQNVTLSCEQNLNHDAMYWYRQDPGQGLRLIYYSQIVNDFQKGDIAEGYSVSREKKESFPLTVTSAQKNPTAFYLCASTQQGYSYNSPLHFGNGTRLTVT.